Below are 26 T cell receptor beta chains sequenced from a single sample in a study of blood T cells in healthy people across ages. It was with a sample-barcoded 5' primer and a J-beta primer mix that a second PCR of about 6 to 12 cycles was run. TCRdb fed the 5' RACE reads into MiXCR, producing one record per CDR3 protein. The table lists some 850,000 distinct CDR3 sequences, roughly 25% of them singletons. These same data were also listed under a study on T cells of mothers and their children.

Sequenced material: blood. The receptors stem from a boy between 10 and 17 years old in good health.

There are a few counts of this clonotype. The chain links TRBV18 to TRBJ1-2, with D maybe TRBD1 (5 bases). V was shortened by 3 bases and J by 8 bases, with 16 bases between the two germline ends. The germline V gene has CDR1 KGHSH and CDR2 LQKENI. The CDR3 has 14 residues. The CDR3 loop is CASSPEAGPGGYTF. In DNA form, the CDR3 reads TGTGCCAGCTCACCGGAGGCAGGGCCGGGAGGCTACACCTTC.

The chain joins TRBV12-3 or TRBV12-4 to TRBJ1-1, with a possible D match to TRBD1 (5 bases). The CDR3 has 14 amino acids. V was clipped by 6 bases and J by 5 bases, with 16 bases between them. The CDR3 loop is CASSAIRVGTEAFF. The CDR3 DNA sequence: TGTGCCAGCAGCGCAATCAGGGTGGGGACTGAAGCTTTCTTT.

This clonotype was counted ten times or more. The V gene is TRBV5-1, the J gene TRBJ2-7; no definite D call. Trimming removed 2 bases at V and 0 bases at J, with 9 bases between. This CDR3 comprises 14 residues. The germline V gene has CDR1 SGHRS and CDR2 YFSETQ. CDR3: CASSFGDGSYEQYF. CDR3 nucleotide sequence: TGCGCCAGCAGCTTTGGGGATGGCTCCTACGAGCAGTACTTC. The variable domain in full, with the rest retrieved from reference TRBV5-1 and TRBJ2-7, is KAGVTQTPRYLIKTRGQQVTLSCSPISGHRSVSWYQQTPGQGLQFLFEYFSETQRNKGNFPGRFSGRQFSNSRSEMNVSTLELGDSALYLCASSFGDGSYEQYFGPGTRLTVT.

The V call is TRBV12-3 or TRBV12-4, the J call TRBJ2-2; D may be TRBD2 (7 bases). V gave up 5 bases and J gave up 0 bases, with 13 bases separating them. This CDR3 spans 16 amino acids. CDR3 region: CASSKTGGPNTGELFF. The DNA for the CDR3 is TGTGCCAGCAGTAAGACGGGGGGCCCGAACACCGGGGAGCTGTTTTTT.

The chain carries TRBV5-1 and TRBJ2-7; the match to TRBD2 covers 14 bases. V lost 4 bases, J lost 4 bases, and 10 bases stayed unmatched. The CDR3 extends over 17 amino acids. CDR1 is SGHRS, CDR2 YFSETQ, per germline. The CDR3 loop reads CASSAGLAGDSSYEQYF. CDR3 sequence (DNA): TGCGCCAGCAGCGCGGGACTAGCGGGAGATTCTTCTTACGAGCAGTACTTC.

The chain carries TRBV7-9 and TRBJ2-1; TRBD1 aligns across 7 bases. The J call may not be correct, given that the DNA end is closer to TRBJ2-5. Germline V CDR1 and CDR2: SEHNR, FQNEAQ (reference sequence). This CDR3 comprises 16 residues. CDR3 sequence (DNA): TGTGCCAGCAGCTACCTACGGACAGGCCCGAGGGAGACCCAGTACTTC. The encoded protein is CASSYLRTGPRETQYF.

The chain uses TRBV12-3 or TRBV12-4 and TRBJ2-2; D is possibly TRBD1 (5 bases). The ends were cut back, 5 bases at V and 1 base at J, with 11 bases in the middle. The CDR3 contains 15 residues. DNA of the CDR3: TGTGCCAGCAGTACGATAACAGGGAACACCGGGGAGCTGTTTTTT. Translated: CASSTITGNTGELFF.

This clonotype was detected once. The chain links TRBV24-1 to TRBJ2-6; D remains ambiguous. CDR1 KGHDR and CDR2 SFDVKD come from the germline V gene. V lost 3 bases and J 0 bases, leaving 8 bases between the germline ends. This CDR3 contains 16 residues. Here the CDR3 DNA reads TGTGCCACCAGTGATCCTGGCTCCTCTGGGGCCAACGTCCTGACTTTC. It specifies CATSDPGSSGANVLTF.

CDR3 residues: CASSQGLWSNQPQHF. The CDR3 bases are TGCGCCAGCAGCCAAGGCCTCTGGAGCAATCAGCCCCAGCATTTT. V is TRBV4-1 and J is TRBJ1-5; D is ambiguous. Germline V CDR1 and CDR2: MGHRA, YSYEKL. Trimming took off 1 base at V and 1 base at J, with 8 bases between the two ends. The CDR3 length is 15 residues.

In this sample, this clonotype turned up a few times. This chain connects TRBV4-1 to TRBJ1-1, with D perhaps TRBD1 (6 bases). V was shortened by 7 bases and J by 3 bases, with 12 bases between the two germline ends. The CDR3 has 13 residues. Germline CDR1 is MGHRA and CDR2 is YSYEKL. Written as DNA, the CDR3 is TGCGCCAGCAACAGGGTCGGTTACACTGAAGCTTTCTTT. Translation: CASNRVGYTEAFF.

Many counts were recorded for this clonotype. The chain joins TRBV3-1 to TRBJ2-5, with 13 bases identical to TRBD2. The J call is in doubt because the DNA end fits TRBJ2-1 better. This CDR3 has 16 residues. CDR1 and CDR2 from the germline V gene are LGHDT and YNNKEL (reference sequence). The CDR3 DNA reads as TGTGCCAGCAGCCAAGGGACTAGCGGGGGAGGGTTCGAGCAGTTCTTC. Protein: CASSQGTSGGGFEQFF.

This clonotype was detected only a few times. This chain joins TRBV12-3 or TRBV12-4 and TRBJ2-5; 7 bases line up with TRBD2. J lost 6 bases, V lost 5 bases, and 9 bases had no gene match. The CDR3 covers 14 residues. CDR3 loop: CASSPAERGKTQYF. In DNA, the CDR3 is TGTGCCAGCAGTCCCGCCGAGCGGGGCAAGACCCAGTACTTC.

The chain uses TRBV3-1 and TRBJ1-1, with D perhaps matching TRBD1 (5 bases). The CDR3 is 15 residues long. Trimming cost V 4 bases and J 4 bases, with 16 bases left between them. CDR1 is LGHDT and CDR2 is YNNKEL in the germline V gene (reference sequence). CDR3: CASSRAGRLGTEAFF. CDR3 bases: TGTGCCAGCAGCCGAGCAGGGAGGTTGGGCACTGAAGCTTTCTTT.

This clonotype was counted many times. The V and J genes are TRBV7-2 and TRBJ2-1, with 11 bases fitting TRBD2. The CDR3 contains 18 residues. Germline lookup yields CDR1 SGHTA and CDR2 FQGNSA. The V gene end was trimmed by 4 bases and the J gene end by 0 bases; junction bases not matched to a gene: 8. The DNA of the CDR3 is TGTGCCAGCAGCTCAGGGACTAGCGGACCCAGCTCCTACAATGAGCAGTTCTTC. It translates to CASSSGTSGPSSYNEQFF.

The table lists this clonotype with a few counts. The chain uses TRBV29-1 and TRBJ2-3, with D uncertain. The CDR3 contains 10 residues. Per the germline V gene, CDR1 is SQVTM and CDR2 is ANQGSEA. The V end lost 4 bases, the J end lost 5 bases, and 4 bases lay between the germline ends. In DNA, the CDR3 is TGCAGCGTTGTCTTAGATACGCAGTATTTT. Translated: CSVVLDTQYF.

This clonotype appeared a few times. V and J are TRBV5-1 and TRBJ2-5; unclear D gene. The germline CDR1 and CDR2 sequences are SGHRS and YFSETQ. The V and J ends lost 4 bases and 2 bases respectively, with 18 bases between them. The CDR3 totals 16 residues. CDR3 DNA: TGCGCCAGCAGCCCGTGGGCTGCAAGTGCTCAAGAGACCCAGTACTTC. Amino acid sequence: CASSPWAASAQETQYF.

This clonotype has only a few counts. The chain links TRBV29-1 to TRBJ1-4, with 11 bases fitting TRBD1. The CDR3 consists of 13 residues. The V segment lost 3 bases and the J segment 7 bases; nucleotides outside the gene matches: 1. CDR1 and CDR2 from the germline V gene are SQVTM and ANQGSEA. CDR3 bases: TGCAGCGTTGAGGGGACAGGGGGTGAAAAACTGTTTTTT. Translating gives CSVEGTGGEKLFF.

The gene calls are TRBV5-1 and TRBJ2-5; TRBD2 is a possible D gene (6 bases). CDR3 length equals 15 residues. CDR1 is SGHRS, CDR2 YFSETQ, per germline. The ends were cut back, 4 bases at V and 5 bases at J, with 18 bases in the middle. This chain's CDR3 is CASSGDWGGRETQYF. CDR3 in DNA: TGCGCCAGCAGCGGGGACTGGGGAGGTCGGGAGACCCAGTACTTC.

There are a few counts of this clonotype. This rearrangement joins TRBV28 to TRBJ1-3; D not resolved. The V end was cut by 8 bases, the J end by 1 base, with 12 bases between. There are 14 residues in the CDR3. Germline V lookup: CDR1 MDHEN, CDR2 SYDVKM. CDR3 protein: CASSVPASGNTIYF. CDR3 DNA: TGTGCCAGCTCCGTCCCCGCATCTGGAAACACCATATATTTT.

The chain has TRBV5-1 and TRBJ1-1, with 8 nucleotides matching TRBD1. J gave up 3 bases and V 4 bases, and 5 bases lay outside the gene matches. The CDR3 is 14 residues long. Germline lookup yields CDR1 SGHRS and CDR2 YFSETQ. The CDR3 DNA sequence: TGCGCCAGCAGCCTCAACAGGGGGGACACTGAAGCTTTCTTT. This sequence encodes CASSLNRGDTEAFF.

V is TRBV15 and J is TRBJ2-5; weak D call: TRBD1 (6 bases). Germline CDR1 reads LNHNV; CDR2 reads YYDKDF (reference sequence). CDR3 size: 14 residues. V lost 5 bases, J lost 0 bases, and 10 bases lay in between. The CDR3 region is CATSDDRNQETQYF. The CDR3 DNA follows: TGTGCCACCAGCGACGACAGGAACCAAGAGACCCAGTACTTC.

The rearrangement links TRBV10-3 to TRBJ2-1, with D tentatively TRBD2 (6 bases). The V and J ends lost 6 bases and 9 bases respectively, with 18 bases between them. The CDR3 sequence is 14 residues long. Germline V lookup: CDR1 ENHRY, CDR2 SYGVKD. This chain's CDR3 is CAISLGLMGGEQFF. In DNA form, the CDR3 reads TGTGCCATCAGCCTCGGGTTAATGGGGGGTGAGCAGTTCTTC.

The rearrangement uses TRBV6-2 or TRBV6-3 and TRBJ1-4; TRBD1 might be the D (6 bases). Germline V gene lookup returns CDR1 MNHEY and CDR2 SVGEGT. The CDR3 runs to 16 residues. Deletions cut 5 bases from V and 0 bases from J, with 13 bases between. As DNA, the CDR3 is TGTGCCAGCAGTCAAATCGACAGGTCAACTAATGAAAAACTGTTTTTT. Amino acid sequence: CASSQIDRSTNEKLFF.

The chain recombines TRBV12-3 or TRBV12-4 with TRBJ2-2, with D perhaps matching TRBD1 (5 bases). V was clipped by 6 bases and J by 4 bases, with 15 bases between them. CDR3 size: 15 residues. The CDR3 DNA reads TGTGCCAGCAGACCCGTCCAGGGCTTCACCGGGGAGCTGTTTTTT. This codes for CASRPVQGFTGELFF.

This clonotype was counted only a few times. J is TRBJ2-1 and V is TRBV28; possibly TRBD1 for D (6 bases). Deletions cut 5 bases from V and 6 bases from J, with 29 bases between. The germline gives CDR1 MDHEN, CDR2 SYDVKM. There are 19 residues in the CDR3. The CDR3 sequence is CASSPIRPIIGTLRNEQFF. CDR3 DNA: TGTGCCAGCAGTCCAATTCGCCCCATTATAGGGACACTCCGCAATGAGCAGTTCTTC.

The chain has TRBV15 and TRBJ2-5, with a possible D match to TRBD2 (6 bases). The J call is doubtful: the DNA matches TRBJ2-1 better. CDR1 LNHNV and CDR2 YYDKDF come from the germline V gene (reference sequence). The CDR3 spans 16 residues. For the CDR3, the DNA is TGTGCCACCAGCAGAGGAGGTACCGGAGGGCTCAATGAGCAGTTCTTC. It specifies CATSRGGTGGLNEQFF.